This TCR beta chain was obtained from a study of T cell repertoires in cytomegalovirus infection. Looking at the study overall: CMV infection together with matching HLA type was indicated by public TCR beta signatures.

The CDR3 covers 16 residues. V was pared by 5 bases and J by 9 bases, with 25 bases between. TCRdb itself ran the reads through MiXCR, one entry per CDR3 protein. The sample yields 450,000 to 550,000 distinct CDR3 sequences, more than 15% seen once. The study's findings and limits: Carriers of CMV plus the relevant HLA were identified by cumulative public TCR beta family frequency. Within the response measured ex vivo, HLA-C-restricted CMV-specific TCR beta clonotypes were dominant.

This clonotype was counted ten times or more. Its antigen remains unidentified. The origin of this receptor is a human donor in good health (CMV status not recorded). Some clones in this sample may be carry-over from other donors' samples. Sequencing was done on a sample of CD8+ T cells from PBMCs. The chain links TRBV12-3 or TRBV12-4 to TRBJ1-2, with a weak D call TRBD1 (5 bases). The CDR3 here is CASSGGRVISGSRYTF. CDR3 DNA sequence: TGTGCCAGCAGTGGGGGTCGTGTGATAAGCGGTTCTCGCTACACCTTC.